This record concerns one T cell receptor beta chain sequence. Its matching antigen is unknown. Primers: 60 Vbeta forward and 13 Jbeta reverse. TCRdb keeps only in-frame clones here, not all; method: immunoSEQ multiplex PCR. This sample yields approximately 170,000 clones, of which roughly 80% are seen a single time; approximately 2.4% belongs to the top ten. This specimen comes from a study of cytomegalovirus exposure and HLA in healthy donors. General observations from the study: Because they were indistinguishable, some V segments, including TRBV6-2 and TRBV6-3, were excluded. Earlier findings revealed that most TCR beta V segments proved productive either about 87% or about 30% of the time. Clonal expansion, a later analysis showed, was greater in HLA-associated TCR beta chains than in equally common others.

The junction had 9 bases not matched to a gene; V was cut back by 1 base and J by 2 bases. The CDR3 sequence is 16 residues long. In germline, CDR1 is SGHNT, CDR2 YYREEE (reference sequence). The source is a male donor in good health and CMV-seronegative. The chain employs TRBV5-4 and TRBJ2-7, with TRBD2 matching 7 bases. The sample was PBMCs. The CDR3 sequence is CASSLSTGTNPYEQYF. The CDR3 nucleotides are TGTGCCAGCAGCTTGAGCACTGGGACTAACCCCTACGAGCAGTACTTC.